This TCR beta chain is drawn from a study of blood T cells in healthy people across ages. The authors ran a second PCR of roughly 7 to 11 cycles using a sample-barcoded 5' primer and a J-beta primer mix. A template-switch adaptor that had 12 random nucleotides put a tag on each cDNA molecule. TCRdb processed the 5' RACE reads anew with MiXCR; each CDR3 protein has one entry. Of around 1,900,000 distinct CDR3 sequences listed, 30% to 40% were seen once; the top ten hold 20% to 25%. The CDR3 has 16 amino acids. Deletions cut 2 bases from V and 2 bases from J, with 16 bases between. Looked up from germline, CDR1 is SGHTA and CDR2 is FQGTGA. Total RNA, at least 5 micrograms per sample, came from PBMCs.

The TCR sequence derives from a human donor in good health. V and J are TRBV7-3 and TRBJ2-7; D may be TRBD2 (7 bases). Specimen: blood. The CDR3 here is CASSLGPGGSTYEQYF. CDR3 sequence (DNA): TGTGCCAGCAGCTTAGGCCCGGGGGGCTCTACCTACGAGCAGTACTTC.